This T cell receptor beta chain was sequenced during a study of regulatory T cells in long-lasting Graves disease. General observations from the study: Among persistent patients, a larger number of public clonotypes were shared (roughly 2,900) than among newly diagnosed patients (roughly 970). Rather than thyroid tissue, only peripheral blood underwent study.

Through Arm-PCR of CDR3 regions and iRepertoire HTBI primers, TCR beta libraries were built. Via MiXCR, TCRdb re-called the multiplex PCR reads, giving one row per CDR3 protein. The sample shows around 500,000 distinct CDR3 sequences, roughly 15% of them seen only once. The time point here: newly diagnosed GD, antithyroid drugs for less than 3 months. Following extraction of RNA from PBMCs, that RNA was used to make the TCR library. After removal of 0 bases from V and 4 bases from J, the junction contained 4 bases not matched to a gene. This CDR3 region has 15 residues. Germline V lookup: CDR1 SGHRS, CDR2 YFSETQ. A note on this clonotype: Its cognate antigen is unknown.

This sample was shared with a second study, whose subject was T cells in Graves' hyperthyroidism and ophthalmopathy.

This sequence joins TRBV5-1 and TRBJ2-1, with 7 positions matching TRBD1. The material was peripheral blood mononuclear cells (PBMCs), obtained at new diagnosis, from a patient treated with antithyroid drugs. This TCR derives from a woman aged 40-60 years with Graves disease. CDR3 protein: CASSLEPGGYNEQFF. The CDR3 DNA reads TGCGCCAGCAGCTTGGAACCAGGGGGATACAATGAGCAGTTCTTC. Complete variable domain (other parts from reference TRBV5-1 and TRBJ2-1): KAGVTQTPRYLIKTRGQQVTLSCSPISGHRSVSWYQQTPGQGLQFLFEYFSETQRNKGNFPGRFSGRQFSNSRSEMNVSTLELGDSALYLCASSLEPGGYNEQFFGPGTRLTVL.